The rows below give T cell receptor beta chains drawn from one sample of a study of tumor and adjacent non-tumor tissue in lung cancer. MiXCR, run by TCRdb on the multiplex PCR reads, gives a single entry per CDR3 protein. The sample has under 85,000 distinct CDR3 sequences; over 65% are singletons. Specimen: distant non-tumor lung tissue. These receptors were taken from a man between 65 and 85 years old with non-small cell lung cancer. CDR3s include the opening cysteine and the closing phenylalanine or tryptophan. Fields, in order: clone size, V gene, J gene, D gene, CDR3 protein, CDR3 DNA. A D gene is named only where the DNA matches it firmly. Clone size is shown for a subset of rows, as once, few, many or a class of expanded clone.

once,TRBV4-1,TRBJ1-6,-,CASSHIRQDGNSPLHF,TGCGCCAGCAGCCATATTCGACAGGACGGCAATTCACCCCTACACTTT
-,TRBV11-2,TRBJ1-1,-,CDSSSGGAGYTEAFF,TGTGACAGCAGCTCGGGGGGGGCGGGATACACTGAAGCTTTCTTT
-,TRBV11-1,TRBJ1-2,-,CASSLYKFGYTF,TGTGCCAGCAGTTTATACAAATTTGGCTACACCTTC
-,TRBV12-3/TRBV12-4,TRBJ2-1,-,CASSLVDGWDEQFF,TGTGCCAGCAGTTTAGTAGACGGTTGGGATGAGCAGTTCTTC
-,TRBV4-1,TRBJ2-7,TRBD2,CASSRTIAGGGDEQHF,TGCGCCAGCAGCCGGACAATAGCGGGAGGGGGGGACGAGCAGCACTTC
-,TRBV4-1,TRBJ2-7,-,CANSRGTGGASEQYF,TGCGCCAACAGCCGCGGTACCGGCGGGGCGAGCGAGCAGTACTTC
-,TRBV28,TRBJ2-7,-,CASSLGLLCEQYF,TGTGCCAGCAGTTTAGGCCTACTCTGCGAGCAGTACTTC
-,TRBV6-2/TRBV6-3,TRBJ2-1,-,CANSYINEQFF,TGTGCCAACAGTTACATTAATGAGCAGTTTTTC
many,TRBV14,TRBJ2-1,-,CASSYQGFQQQFF,TGTGCCAGCAGCTACCAAGGGTTTCAGCAGCAGTTCTTC
-,TRBV29-1,TRBJ1-2,TRBD1,CSFQVAGQGSGYTF,TGCAGCTTTCAAGTTGCGGGACAGGGGAGTGGCTACACCTTC
-,TRBV7-9,TRBJ1-5,TRBD1,CASSATGDQPQHF,TGTGCCAGCAGCGCGACAGGGGATCAGCCCCAGCATTTT
-,TRBV29-1,TRBJ2-3,-,CSVGRHASGDTEYF,TGCAGCGTTGGGCGACATGCTTCAGGGGATACGGAGTATTTT
-,TRBV28,TRBJ2-1,-,CASKPTYNEQIF,TGTGCCAGCAAACCCACCTACAATGAGCAGATCTTC
-,TRBV4-1,TRBJ1-5,-,CASSQAINKKQHF,TGCGCAAGCAGCCAAGCGATCAATAAGAAACAGCATTTT
-,TRBV28,TRBJ2-3,-,CASSFVAGTYTQYF,TGTGCCAGTAGTTTTGTCGCGGGCACATATACGCAGTATTTT
-,TRBV11-3,TRBJ2-7,-,CASSLDGRISYEQYF,TGTGCCAGCAGCTTGGATGGCCGTATAAGCTACGAGCAGTACTTC
-,TRBV11-2,TRBJ2-5,TRBD1,CASSPGTVGLETQYF,TGTGCCAGCAGTCCGGGGACAGTTGGCCTAGAGACCCAGTACTTC
-,TRBV10-3,TRBJ1-1,-,CAISPTDQAARAFF,TGTGCCATCAGTCCTACCGACCAGGCGGCAAGAGCTTTCTTT
-,TRBV5-6,TRBJ2-1,TRBD1,CASGTGDNEQVF,TGTGCCAGCGGGACAGGTGACAATGAGCAGGTCTTC
-,TRBV13,TRBJ1-5,-,CASSLGLLAFIQPQHF,TGTGCCAGCAGCTTAGGCCTTCTGGCCTTCATTCAGCCCCAGCATTTT
-,TRBV11-3,TRBJ2-1,-,CASSPNRDNEQFF,TGTGCCAGTAGCCCTAACAGGGACAATGAGCAGTTCTTC
-,TRBV4-2,TRBJ2-1,-,CVSSQDHGGYNEQFF,TGTGTCAGCAGCCAAGACCATGGAGGCTACAATGAGCAGTTCTTC
-,TRBV5-4,TRBJ2-3,-,CANILSQTQTDKQYF,TGTGCCAACATCCTGTCCCAGACACAGACAGATAAGCAGTATTTT
-,TRBV29-1,TRBJ2-1,-,CRVERGNEQFF,TGCAGGGTTGAACGGGGGAATGAGCAGTTCTTC
once,TRBV6-5,TRBJ2-2,-,CASSCWGTGELLF,TGTGCCAGCAGTTGCTGGGGCACCGGAGAGCTGTTGTTT
-,TRBV20-1,TRBJ2-1,-,CSARIGSDYNEQFF,TGCAGTGCCCGAATCGGGAGCGACTACAATGAGCAGTTCTTC
-,TRBV6-2/TRBV6-3,TRBJ2-7,TRBD1,CANSTETGFKYEQYF,TGTGCCAACAGTACTGAGACAGGGTTTAAATACGAGCAGTACTTC
-,TRBV5-5,TRBJ2-7,-,CASGLAVSGDTYEQYF,TGTGCCAGCGGCTTGGCCGTGAGTGGGGACACCTACGAGCAGTACTTC